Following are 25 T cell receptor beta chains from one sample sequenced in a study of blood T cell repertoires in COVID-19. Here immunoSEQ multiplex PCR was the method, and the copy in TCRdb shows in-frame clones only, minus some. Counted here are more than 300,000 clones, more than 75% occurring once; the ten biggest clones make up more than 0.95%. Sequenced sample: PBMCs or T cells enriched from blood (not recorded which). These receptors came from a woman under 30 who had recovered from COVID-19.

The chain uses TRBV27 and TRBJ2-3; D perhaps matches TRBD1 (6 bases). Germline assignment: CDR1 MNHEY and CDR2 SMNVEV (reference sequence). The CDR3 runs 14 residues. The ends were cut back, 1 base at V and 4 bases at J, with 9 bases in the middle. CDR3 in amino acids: CASSLYRASDTQYF. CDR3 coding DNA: TGTGCCAGCAGTTTATACAGGGCCTCAGATACGCAGTATTTT.

This chain's CDR3 is CASIPGIPQHF. The CDR3 nucleotides are TGTGCCAGCATCCCGGGTATTCCCCAGCATTTT. The V and J genes are TRBV7-9 and TRBJ1-5; the D is unclear. Per the germline V gene, CDR1 is SEHNR and CDR2 is FQNEAQ (reference sequence). With 7 bases removed from V and 10 bases from J, the gap between germline ends came to 11 bases. This CDR3 contains 11 residues.

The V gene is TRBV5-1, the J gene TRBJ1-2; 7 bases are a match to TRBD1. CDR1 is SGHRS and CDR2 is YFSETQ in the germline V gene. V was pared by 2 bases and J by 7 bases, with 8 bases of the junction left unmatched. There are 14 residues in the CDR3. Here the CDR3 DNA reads TGCGCCAGCAGCTTACCCACAGGGGCTGGTGGCTACACCTTC. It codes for CASSLPTGAGGYTF.

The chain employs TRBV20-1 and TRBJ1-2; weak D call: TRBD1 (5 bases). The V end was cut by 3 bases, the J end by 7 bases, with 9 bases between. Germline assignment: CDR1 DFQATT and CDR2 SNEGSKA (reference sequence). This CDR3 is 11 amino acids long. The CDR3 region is CSASGGSGYTF. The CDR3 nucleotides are TGCAGTGCTAGCGGGGGGAGTGGCTACACCTTC.

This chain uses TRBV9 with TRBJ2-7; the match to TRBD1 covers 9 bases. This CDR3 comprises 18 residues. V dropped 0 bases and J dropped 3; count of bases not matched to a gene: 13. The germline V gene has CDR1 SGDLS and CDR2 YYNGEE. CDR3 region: CASSVATGGQGLHYEQYF. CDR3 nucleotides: TGTGCCAGCAGCGTAGCTACGGGAGGACAGGGGTTGCACTACGAGCAGTACTTC.

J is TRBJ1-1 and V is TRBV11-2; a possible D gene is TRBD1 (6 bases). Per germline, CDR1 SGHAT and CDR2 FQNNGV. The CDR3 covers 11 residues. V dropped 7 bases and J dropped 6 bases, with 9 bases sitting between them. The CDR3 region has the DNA TGTGCCAGCAACAGGGTTGCTGAAGCTTTCTTT. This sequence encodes CASNRVAEAFF.

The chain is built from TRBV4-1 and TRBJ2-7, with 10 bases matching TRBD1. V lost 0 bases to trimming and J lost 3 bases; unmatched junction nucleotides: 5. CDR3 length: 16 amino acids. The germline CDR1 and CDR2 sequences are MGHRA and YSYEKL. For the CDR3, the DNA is TGCGCCAGCAGCCAAGAGATCGGGACAGGGGACTACGAGCAGTACTTC. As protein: CASSQEIGTGDYEQYF.

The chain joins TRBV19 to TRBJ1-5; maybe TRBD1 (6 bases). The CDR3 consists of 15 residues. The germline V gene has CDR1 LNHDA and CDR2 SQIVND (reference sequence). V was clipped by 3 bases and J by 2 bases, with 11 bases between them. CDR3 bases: TGTGCCAGTAGTATGTCCAGGGGTCGCAATCAGCCCCAGCATTTT. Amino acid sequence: CASSMSRGRNQPQHF.

CDR3: CASSSGQGGLSNQPQHF. The CDR3 nucleotides are TGTGCCAGCAGCTCGGGACAGGGTGGACTTAGCAATCAGCCCCAGCATTTT. The rearrangement links TRBV9 to TRBJ1-5, with 9 bases lining up with TRBD1. Trimming at V came to 4 bases and at J to 0 bases, leaving 8 bases not matched to a gene. The CDR3 contains 17 residues. Germline CDR1 SGDLS, CDR2 YYNGEE.

The CDR3 sequence: CSGGQGYTEAFF. CDR3 bases: TGCAGCGGTGGACAGGGTTACACTGAAGCTTTCTTT. The chain employs TRBV29-1 and TRBJ1-1; 8 bases line up with TRBD1. Losses at the gene ends were 7 bases for V and 3 bases for J; bases not matched to a gene: 4. The germline V gene encodes CDR1 SQVTM and CDR2 ANQGSEA. This CDR3 has 12 amino acids. The full variable domain, completed using reference TRBV29-1 and TRBJ1-1, is SAVISQKPSRDICQRGTSLTIQCQVDSQVTMMFWYRQQPGQSLTLIATANQGSEATYESGFVIDKFPISRPNLTFSTLTVSNMSPEDSSIYLCSGGQGYTEAFFGQGTRLTVV.

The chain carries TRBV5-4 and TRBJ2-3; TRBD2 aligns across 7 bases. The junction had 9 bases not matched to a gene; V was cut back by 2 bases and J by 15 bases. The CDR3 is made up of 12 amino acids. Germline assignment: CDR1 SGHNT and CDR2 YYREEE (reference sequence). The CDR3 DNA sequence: TGTGCCAGCAGCTTCCCGGGGGGAACGCGATATTTT. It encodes CASSFPGGTRYF.

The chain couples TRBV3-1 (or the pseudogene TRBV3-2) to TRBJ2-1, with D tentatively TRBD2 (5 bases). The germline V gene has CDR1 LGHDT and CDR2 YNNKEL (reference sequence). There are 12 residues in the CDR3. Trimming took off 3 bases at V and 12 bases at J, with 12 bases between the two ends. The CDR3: CASSHGKRRQFF. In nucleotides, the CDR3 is TGTGCCAGCAGCCACGGGAAGCGCCGGCAGTTCTTC.

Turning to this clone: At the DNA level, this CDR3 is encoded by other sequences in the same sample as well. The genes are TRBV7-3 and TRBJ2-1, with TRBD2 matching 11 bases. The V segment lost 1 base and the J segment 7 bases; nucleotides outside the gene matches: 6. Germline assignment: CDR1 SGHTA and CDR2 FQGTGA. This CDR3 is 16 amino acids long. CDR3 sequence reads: CASSLKGTSGGNEQFF. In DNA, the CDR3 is TGTGCCAGCAGCTTAAAGGGTACTAGCGGGGGTAATGAGCAGTTCTTC.

CDR3: CASSPRTGRVTIYF. The DNA for the CDR3 is TGTGCCAGCAGCCCCCGGACAGGGCGGGTCACCATATATTTT. The rearrangement joins TRBV7-2 to TRBJ1-3, with TRBD1 matching 8 bases. J lost 9 bases, V lost 5 bases, and 9 bases had no gene match. This CDR3 is built from 14 residues. The germline V gene has CDR1 SGHTA and CDR2 FQGNSA.

The CDR3 sequence is CASSYRAGQGAEAFF. CDR3 sequence (DNA): TGTGCCAGCAGTTACCGCGCAGGGCAGGGGGCCGAAGCTTTCTTT. The rearrangement uses TRBV6-5 and TRBJ1-1, with 8 bases lining up with TRBD1. The CDR3 length is 15 residues. CDR1 is MNHEY and CDR2 is SVGAGI in the germline V gene. The J segment lost 8 bases and the V segment lost 2 bases, leaving 10 bases of the junction unmatched.

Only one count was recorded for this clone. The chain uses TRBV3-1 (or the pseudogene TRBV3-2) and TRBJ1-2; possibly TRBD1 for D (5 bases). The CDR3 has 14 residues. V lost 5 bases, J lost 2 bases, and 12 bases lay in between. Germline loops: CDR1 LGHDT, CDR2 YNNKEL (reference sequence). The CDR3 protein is CASSGRVENYGYTF. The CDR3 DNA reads TGTGCCAGCAGCGGCAGGGTTGAGAACTATGGCTACACCTTC.

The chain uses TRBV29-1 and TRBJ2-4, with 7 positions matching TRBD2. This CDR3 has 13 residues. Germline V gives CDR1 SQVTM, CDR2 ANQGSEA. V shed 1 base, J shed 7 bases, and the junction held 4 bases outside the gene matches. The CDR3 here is CSVEGREGNIQYF. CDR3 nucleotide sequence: TGCAGCGTTGAAGGCAGGGAGGGCAACATTCAGTACTTC.

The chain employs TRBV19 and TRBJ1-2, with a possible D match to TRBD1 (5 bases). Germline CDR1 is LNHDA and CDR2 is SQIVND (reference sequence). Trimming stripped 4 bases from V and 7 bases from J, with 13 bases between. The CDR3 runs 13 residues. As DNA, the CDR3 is TGTGCCAGTAGTAGGACCGGGGGGACTGGCTACACCTTC. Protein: CASSRTGGTGYTF.

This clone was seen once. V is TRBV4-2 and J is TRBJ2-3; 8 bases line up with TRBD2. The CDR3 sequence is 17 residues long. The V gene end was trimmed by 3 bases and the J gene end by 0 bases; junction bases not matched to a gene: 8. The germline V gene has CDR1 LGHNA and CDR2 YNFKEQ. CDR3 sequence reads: CASSHNGGGTSTDTQYF. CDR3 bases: TGTGCCAGCAGCCACAACGGGGGGGGGACTAGCACAGATACGCAGTATTTT.

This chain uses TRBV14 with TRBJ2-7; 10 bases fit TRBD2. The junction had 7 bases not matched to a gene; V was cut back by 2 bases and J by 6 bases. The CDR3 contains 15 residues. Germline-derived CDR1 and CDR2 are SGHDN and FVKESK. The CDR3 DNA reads TGTGCCAGCAGCCAACGGTCTAGCGGGGGTGCCGAGCAGTACTTC. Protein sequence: CASSQRSSGGAEQYF. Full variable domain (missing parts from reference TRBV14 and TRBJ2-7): EAGVTQFPSHSVIEKGQTVTLRCDPISGHDNLYWYRRVMGKEIKFLLHFVKESKQDESGMPNNRFLAERTGGTYSTLKVQPAELEDSGVYFCASSQRSSGGAEQYFGPGTRLTVT.

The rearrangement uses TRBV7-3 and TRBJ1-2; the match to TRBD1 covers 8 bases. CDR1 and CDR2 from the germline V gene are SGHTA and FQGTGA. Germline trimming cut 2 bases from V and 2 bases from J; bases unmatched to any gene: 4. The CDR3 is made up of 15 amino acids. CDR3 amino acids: CASSLYSGGNYGYTF. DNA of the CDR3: TGTGCCAGCAGCTTATATTCAGGGGGCAACTATGGCTACACCTTC.

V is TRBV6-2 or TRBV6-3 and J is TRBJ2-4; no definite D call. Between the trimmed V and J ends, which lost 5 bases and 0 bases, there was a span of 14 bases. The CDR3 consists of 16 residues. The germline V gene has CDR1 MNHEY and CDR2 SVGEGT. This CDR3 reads CASSPPGQLAKNIQYF. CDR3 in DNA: TGTGCCAGCAGTCCCCCTGGGCAGCTAGCCAAAAACATTCAGTACTTC.

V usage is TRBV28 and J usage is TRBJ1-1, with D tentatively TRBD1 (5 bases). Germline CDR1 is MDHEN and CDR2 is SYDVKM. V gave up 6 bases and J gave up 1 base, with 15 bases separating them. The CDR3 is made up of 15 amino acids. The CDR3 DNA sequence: TGTGCCAGCAGCCGGCCCAAAGGACAGAACACTGAAGCTTTCTTT. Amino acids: CASSRPKGQNTEAFF.

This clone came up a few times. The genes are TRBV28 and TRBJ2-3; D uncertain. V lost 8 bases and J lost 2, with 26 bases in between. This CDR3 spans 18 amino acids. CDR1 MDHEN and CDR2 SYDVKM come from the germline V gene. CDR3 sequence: CASRSTRVKQKNTDTQYF. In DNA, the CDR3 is TGTGCCAGCCGCAGTACGCGTGTAAAACAGAAGAACACAGATACGCAGTATTTT.

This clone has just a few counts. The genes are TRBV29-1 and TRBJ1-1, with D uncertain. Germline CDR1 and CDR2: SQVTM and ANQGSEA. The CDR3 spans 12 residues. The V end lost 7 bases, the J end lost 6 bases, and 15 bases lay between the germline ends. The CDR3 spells CSAGLIDAEAFF. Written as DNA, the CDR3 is TGCAGCGCTGGACTCATTGACGCTGAAGCTTTCTTT.